This T cell receptor beta chain was documented in a study of T cells expressing NK-cell markers. As for this clonotype: The antigen remains undetermined.

Study conclusions and caveats: The study left the HCMV specificity of expanded NKG2C+ T cell clones unresolved.

TCRdb reanalyzed the 5' RACE reads, giving one entry per CDR3 protein sequence and no DNA. Its clone listing holds about 390,000 distinct CDR3 sequences. The CDR3 sequence is 16 residues long. CDR1 is LNHNV, CDR2 YYDKDF, per germline (reference sequence). The sequenced material came from blood T cells: a sorted CD56 or NKG2C T cell subset, CD4+ or CD8+ T cells, or bulk PBMC T cells (not recorded which). The TCR comes from a woman aged 45-65 years in good health. The chain joins TRBV15 to TRBJ2-1. This CDR3 reads CATSDKGSSSYNEQFF.